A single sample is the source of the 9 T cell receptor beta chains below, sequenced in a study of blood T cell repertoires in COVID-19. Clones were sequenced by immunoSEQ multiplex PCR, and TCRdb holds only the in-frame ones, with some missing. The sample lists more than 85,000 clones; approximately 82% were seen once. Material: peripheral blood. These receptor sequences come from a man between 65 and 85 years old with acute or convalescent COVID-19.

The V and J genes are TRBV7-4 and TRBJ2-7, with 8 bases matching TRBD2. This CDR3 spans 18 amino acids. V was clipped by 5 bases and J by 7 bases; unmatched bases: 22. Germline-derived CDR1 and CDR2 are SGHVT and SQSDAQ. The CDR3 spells CASSRKKGLVDLEFEQYF. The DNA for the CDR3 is TGTGCCAGCAGCCGAAAGAAGGGACTAGTTGATCTAGAGTTTGAGCAGTACTTC.

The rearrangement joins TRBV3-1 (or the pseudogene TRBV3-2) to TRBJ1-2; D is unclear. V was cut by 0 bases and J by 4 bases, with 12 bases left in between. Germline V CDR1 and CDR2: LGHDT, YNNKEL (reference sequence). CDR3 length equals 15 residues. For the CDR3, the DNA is TGTGCCAGCAGCCAAGATCCTTACACACGCTATGGCTACACCTTC. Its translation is CASSQDPYTRYGYTF.

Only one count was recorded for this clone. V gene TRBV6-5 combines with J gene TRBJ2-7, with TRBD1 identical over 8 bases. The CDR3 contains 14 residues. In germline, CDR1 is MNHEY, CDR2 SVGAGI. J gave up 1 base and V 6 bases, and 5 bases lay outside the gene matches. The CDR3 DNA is TGTGCCAGCAGAATCAGGGGGCAATCCTACGAGCAGTACTTC. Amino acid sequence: CASRIRGQSYEQYF.

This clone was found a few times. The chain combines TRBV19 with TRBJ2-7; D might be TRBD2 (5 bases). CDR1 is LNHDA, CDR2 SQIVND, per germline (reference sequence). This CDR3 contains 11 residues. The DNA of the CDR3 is TGTGACCGACAAGTTGGAGGCGAGCAGTACTTC. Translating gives CDRQVGGEQYF.

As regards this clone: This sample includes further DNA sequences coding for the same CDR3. The CDR3 DNA is TGTGCCAGCAGCCGTAACACTGAAGCTTTCTTT. This codes for CASSRNTEAFF. This chain uses TRBV5-4 with TRBJ1-1, with D hard to call. CDR3 size: 11 residues. CDR1 is SGHNT, CDR2 YYREEE, per germline (reference sequence). V lost 4 bases to trimming and J lost 2 bases, with 3 bases between them.

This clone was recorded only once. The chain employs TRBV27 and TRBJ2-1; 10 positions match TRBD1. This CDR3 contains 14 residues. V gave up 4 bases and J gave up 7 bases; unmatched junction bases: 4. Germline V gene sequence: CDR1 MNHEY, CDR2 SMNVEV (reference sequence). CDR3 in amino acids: CASSSGTGENEQFF. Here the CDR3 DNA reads TGTGCCAGCAGTTCCGGGACAGGGGAAAATGAGCAGTTCTTC.

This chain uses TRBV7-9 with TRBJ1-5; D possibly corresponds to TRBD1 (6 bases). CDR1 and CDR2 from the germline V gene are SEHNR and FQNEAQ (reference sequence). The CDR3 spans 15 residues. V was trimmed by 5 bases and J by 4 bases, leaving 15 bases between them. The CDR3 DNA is TGTGCCAGCAGCCGAGCGGGAGGACAGAATCAGCCCCAGCATTTT. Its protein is CASSRAGGQNQPQHF. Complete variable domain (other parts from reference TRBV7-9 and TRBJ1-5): DTGVSQNPRHKITKRGQNVTFRCDPISEHNRLYWYRQTLGQGPEFLTYFQNEAQLEKSRLLSDRFSAERPKGSFSTLEIQRTEQGDSAMYLCASSRAGGQNQPQHFGDGTRLSIL.

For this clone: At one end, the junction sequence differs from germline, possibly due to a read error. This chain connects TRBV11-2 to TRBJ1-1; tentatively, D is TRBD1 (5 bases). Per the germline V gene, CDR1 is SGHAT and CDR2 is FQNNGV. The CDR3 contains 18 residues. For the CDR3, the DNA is TGTGCCAGCAGCGTAGAAAAACAGGTTTTGGCGGTGAACACTGAAGCTTTCTTT. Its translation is CASSVEKQVLAVNTEAFF.

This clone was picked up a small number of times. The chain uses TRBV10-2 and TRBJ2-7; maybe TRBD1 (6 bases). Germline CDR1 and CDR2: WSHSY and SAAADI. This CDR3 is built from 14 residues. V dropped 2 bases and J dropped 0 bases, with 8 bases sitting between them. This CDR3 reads CASSEGGLSYEQYF. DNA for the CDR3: TGCGCCAGCAGTGAGGGGGGCCTCTCCTACGAGCAGTACTTC.